This T cell receptor (beta chain) stems from a study of monozygotic twins with inflammatory bowel disease. Using eight separate reactions per sample, the authors generated cDNA. Using the 5' RACE reads, TCRdb records one entry per CDR3 protein without DNA. In all, the sample yields some 330,000 distinct CDR3 sequences. Study findings and constraints: Against healthy co-twins, IBD patients had lower TCRbeta diversity (measured by inverse Simpson).

The germline CDR1 and CDR2 sequences are SEHNR and FQNEAQ (reference sequence). The CDR3 is 12 residues long. Points on this clonotype: No antigen is known for it.

The origin of this receptor is a human donor with ulcerative colitis or Crohn's disease, or a healthy co-twin of an affected twin (not recorded which). The sequenced sample was blood. The V call is TRBV7-9, the J call TRBJ1-1; TCRdb's D gene call, TRBD1, goes unchecked for lack of DNA. CDR3 sequence reads: CASTREVGEAFF. The full variable domain, with the rest looked up from reference TRBV7-9 and TRBJ1-1, is DTGVSQNPRHKITKRGQNVTFRCDPISEHNRLYWYRQTLGQGPEFLTYFQNEAQLEKSRLLSDRFSAERPKGSFSTLEIQRTEQGDSAMYLCASTREVGEAFFGQGTRLTVV.